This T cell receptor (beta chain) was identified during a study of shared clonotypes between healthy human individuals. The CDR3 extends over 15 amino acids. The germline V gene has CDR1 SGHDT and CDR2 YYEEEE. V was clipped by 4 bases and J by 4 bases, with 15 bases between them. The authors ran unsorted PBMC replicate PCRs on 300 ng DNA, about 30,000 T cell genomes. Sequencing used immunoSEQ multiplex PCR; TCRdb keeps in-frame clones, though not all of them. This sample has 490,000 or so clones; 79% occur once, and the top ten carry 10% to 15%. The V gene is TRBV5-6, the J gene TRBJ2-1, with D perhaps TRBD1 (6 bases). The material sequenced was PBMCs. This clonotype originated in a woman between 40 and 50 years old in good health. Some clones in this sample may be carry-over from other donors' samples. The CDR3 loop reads CASSRDGQSYNEQFF. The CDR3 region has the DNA TGTGCCAGCAGCCGCGACGGACAGTCATACAATGAGCAGTTCTTC. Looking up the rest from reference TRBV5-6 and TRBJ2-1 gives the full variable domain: DAGVTQSPTHLIKTRGQQVTLRCSPKSGHDTVSWYQQALGQGPQFIFQYYEEEERQRGNFPDRFSGHQFPNYSSELNVNALLLGDSALYLCASSRDGQSYNEQFFGPGTRLTVL.